This record concerns one T cell receptor beta chain sequence. Other DNA sequences within the sample encode an identical CDR3. Only in-frame clones appear in the TCRdb table, and some are missing; sequencing was by immunoSEQ multiplex PCR. This repertoire shows approximately 70,000 clones, 75% to 95% found once; its top ten account for about 0.45%. The record originates from a study of T cell changes during pregnancy in multiple sclerosis. CDR1 and CDR2 from the germline V gene are MNHEY and SVGAGI. The CDR3 covers 13 residues. Trimming pared 2 bases from V and 2 bases from J, leaving 7 bases between. The TCR was taken from a female donor with multiple sclerosis, enrolled in a pregnancy study. The material sequenced was CD4+ T cells from peripheral blood mononuclear cells, taken before pregnancy. The chain uses TRBV6-5 and TRBJ2-7; the D gene is possibly TRBD2 (5 bases). The CDR3, as DNA: TGTGCCAGCAGTTACGCGGGTACCTACGAGCAGTACTTC. This translates into CASSYAGTYEQYF.